The clone carrying this T cell receptor beta chain was detected a few times. Its matching antigen is unknown. This CDR3 region has 14 residues. With 4 bases removed from V and 2 bases from J, the gap between germline ends came to 12 bases. CDR1 is SGHKS and CDR2 is YYEKEE in the germline V gene (reference sequence). The source of the sample is a study of identical twins. TCRdb fed the 5' RACE reads into MiXCR, producing one record per CDR3 protein. The repertoire has nearly 250,000 distinct CDR3 sequences, approximately 7% of them found once; the top ten carry 3% to 4.5%. Study-wide results and limits: Findings came from cross-sectional statistics, without long-term follow-up of donors. The study found excess low generation probability among twin-shared out-of-frame alpha sequences. Abundant beta clonotypes from cord blood bore fewer insertions; memory repertoires lacked this pattern.

These data were also filed under a second study, of yellow fever vaccine responses in identical twins. That paper adds: Twins reportedly appeared to share part of their vaccine T cell response while keeping part individual.

The chain is built from TRBV5-5 and TRBJ1-2; D is perhaps TRBD1 (5 bases). The receptor was isolated from a woman between 18 and 30 years old in good health. The sequenced material came from memory (CD45RO+) T cells sorted from blood. The CDR3 reads CASSGGGTNYGYTF. In nucleotides, the CDR3 is TGTGCCAGCAGCGGTGGAGGGACCAACTATGGCTACACCTTC.